One and the same sample provided the 22 T cell receptor beta chains below, sequenced in a study of T cells in Graves' hyperthyroidism and ophthalmopathy. The source material, RNA transcripts, was used to amplify TCR beta CDR3 regions. The TCR CDR3 was amplified in a first-round RT-PCR using the HTBI primer set. TCRdb called the multiplex PCR reads again in MiXCR, with one record for every CDR3 protein. The sample includes roughly 720,000 distinct CDR3 sequences, roughly 17% seen only once; the top ten take around 16%. The material sequenced was blood. All receptors derive from a man between 45 and 60 years old with Graves' hyperthyroidism.

The table lists this clonotype with many counts. The V gene is TRBV30, the J gene TRBJ1-1, with D possibly TRBD1 on 5 matching bases. V lost 6 bases, J lost 4 bases, and 15 bases lay in between. The CDR3 consists of 13 residues. CDR1 and CDR2 from the germline V gene are GTSNPN and SVGIG (reference sequence). DNA for the CDR3: TGTGCCTGCCAAAATCACGGGGGCACTGAAGCTTTCTTT. It encodes CACQNHGGTEAFF.

CDR3 loop: CSAETPGQRGLNTEAFF. DNA for the CDR3: TGCAGTGCAGAAACCCCGGGCCAACGGGGCTTGAACACTGAAGCTTTCTTT. The rearrangement joins TRBV20-1 to TRBJ1-1, with a possible D match to TRBD1 (5 bases). The CDR3 spans 17 residues. Germline values: CDR1 DFQATT, CDR2 SNEGSKA (reference sequence). The germline V and J ends were trimmed by 6 bases and 0 bases, with 23 bases remaining between them.

In its sample, this clonotype was seen many times. V and J are TRBV2 and TRBJ2-1; 10 positions agree with TRBD2. V trimming: 7 bases; J trimming: 8 bases; junction bases outside the gene matches: 11. The germline V gene has CDR1 SNHLY and CDR2 FYNNEI. The CDR3 length is 15 residues. CDR3 amino acids: CASKLWLAGADEQFF. The CDR3 nucleotides are TGTGCCAGCAAACTTTGGCTAGCGGGAGCAGATGAGCAGTTCTTC. The full variable domain, in which reference TRBV2 and TRBJ2-1 provide the parts outside the CDR3, is EPEVTQTPSHQVTQMGQEVILRCVPISNHLYFYWYRQILGQKVEFLVSFYNNEISEKSEIFDDQFSVERPDGSNFTLKIRSTKLEDSAMYFCASKLWLAGADEQFFGPGTRLTVL.

The chain links TRBV29-1 to TRBJ2-7; possibly TRBD1 for D (5 bases). This CDR3 spans 12 amino acids. V dropped 6 bases and J dropped 2 bases, with 11 bases sitting between them. From germline, CDR1 is SQVTM and CDR2 ANQGSEA. The CDR3 reads CSVADITYEQYF. The CDR3 bases are TGCAGCGTCGCGGACATAACCTACGAGCAGTACTTC.

Worth noting for this clonotype: A read error may be the cause here, since a much bigger clone is one base away. This chain uses TRBV6-1 with TRBJ2-5, with 14 positions matching TRBD2. Trimming cost V 7 bases and J 2 bases; bases outside gene matches: 6. Germline values: CDR1 MNHNS, CDR2 SASEGT. The CDR3 is 16 residues long. The CDR3 here is CASKQTSGRAQETQYF. The DNA for the CDR3 is TGTGCCAGCAAACAGACTAGCGGGAGGGCTCAAGAGACCCAGTACTTC.

The sample holds many counts of this clonotype. The V gene is TRBV7-2, the J gene TRBJ1-2; weak D call: TRBD1 (5 bases). The germline gives CDR1 SGHTA, CDR2 FQGNSA. V shed 8 bases and J shed 11 bases, with 18 bases lying between them. This CDR3 spans 12 amino acids. The CDR3 nucleotides read TGTGCCAGCCGCGGGACGGAGTTCGGGTACACCTTC. This codes for CASRGTEFGYTF. Full variable domain (outside the CDR3, taken from reference TRBV7-2 and TRBJ1-2): GAGVSQSPSNKVTEKGKDVELRCDPISGHTALYWYRQSLGQGLEFLIYFQGNSAPDKSGLPSDRFSAERTGGSVSTLTIQRTQQEDSAVYLCASRGTEFGYTFGSGTRLTVV.

This clonotype was seen only a few times. V gene TRBV6-1 combines with J gene TRBJ2-7; no clear D gene. V gave up 5 bases and J gave up 4 bases, with 12 bases separating them. Germline loops: CDR1 MNHNS, CDR2 SASEGT. The CDR3 contains 13 residues. CDR3 DNA sequence: TGTGCCAGCAGTTCCCCTGTGAGGTACGAGCAGTACTTC. Translating it yields CASSSPVRYEQYF.

This clonotype appeared many times. The CDR3 is CASSAGFISTDTQYF. The CDR3 DNA follows: TGTGCCAGCAGCGCCGGTTTTATCAGCACAGATACGCAGTATTTT. V gene TRBV5-6 combines with J gene TRBJ2-3; D remains ambiguous. CDR1 is SGHDT and CDR2 is YYEEEE in the germline V gene. The V and J ends lost 4 bases and 0 bases respectively, with 12 bases between them. The CDR3 length is 15 residues.

This clonotype was counted many times. Written as DNA, the CDR3 is TGTGCCAGCAGTTTGCGGTGGGGACAGGGTCCGGCTCATAGCAAAAACATTCAGTACTTC. It codes for CASSLRWGQGPAHSKNIQYF. The genes are TRBV28 and TRBJ2-4; TRBD1 aligns across 9 bases. There are 20 residues in the CDR3. The germline CDR1 and CDR2 sequences are MDHEN and SYDVKM. Trimming at V came to 3 bases and at J to 3 bases, leaving 18 bases not matched to a gene.

This clonotype was detected only a few times. The J gene is TRBJ2-1, the V gene TRBV7-9, with 8 bases identical to TRBD2. The CDR3 has 15 residues. The germline V gene encodes CDR1 SEHNR and CDR2 FQNEAQ (reference sequence). The ends lost 1 base at V and 7 bases at J; junction bases unmatched: 6. The CDR3, as DNA: TGTGCCAGCAGCTTAGTAGGCGGGAGGTCTAATGAGCAGTTCTTC. Its translation is CASSLVGGRSNEQFF.

The chain recombines TRBV27 with TRBJ2-1; 7 nucleotides line up with TRBD2. Germline assignment: CDR1 MNHEY and CDR2 SMNVEV (reference sequence). Trimming at V came to 5 bases and at J to 9 bases, leaving 4 bases not matched to a gene. This CDR3 has 12 amino acids. This chain's CDR3 is CASSGGSIEQFF. In nucleotides, the CDR3 is TGTGCCAGCAGTGGCGGGAGTATTGAGCAGTTCTTC.

This clonotype was recorded at least ten times. The chain uses TRBV3-1 and TRBJ2-1; 13 nucleotides agree with TRBD2. The CDR3 spans 17 residues. Germline lookup yields CDR1 LGHDT and CDR2 YNNKEL (reference sequence). V lost 3 bases, J lost 3 bases, and 5 bases stayed unmatched. The CDR3 reads CASSHATSGRIYNEQFF. The CDR3 region has the DNA TGTGCCAGCAGCCATGCGACTAGCGGGAGGATCTACAATGAGCAGTTCTTC.

The chain links TRBV5-1 to TRBJ2-7, with a weak D call TRBD2 (6 bases). V shed 1 base and J shed 3 bases, with 14 bases lying between them. Germline V gene data show CDR1 as SGHRS and CDR2 as YFSETQ. The CDR3 has 15 amino acids. The CDR3 reads CASSLITSTYYEQYF. Here the CDR3 DNA reads TGCGCCAGCAGCTTGATAACTAGCACCTACTACGAGCAGTACTTC.

About this clonotype: A single base separates this from a much larger clone, so it may be a read error. This sequence joins TRBV30 and TRBJ2-2; tentatively, D is TRBD2 (5 bases). Germline V gives CDR1 GTSNPN, CDR2 SVGIG (reference sequence). This CDR3 is 15 amino acids long. The CDR3 DNA reads as TGTGCCTGGAGTGTACTTTCCGCGAGCTCCGGGGAGCCGTTTTTT. The encoded protein is CAWSVLSASSGEPFF.

Concerning this clonotype: A much larger clone differs from this one at a single base, so this may be a read error. The V gene is TRBV5-1, the J gene TRBJ2-1; D remains ambiguous. Germline lookup yields CDR1 SGHRS and CDR2 YFSETQ. The CDR3 consists of 18 residues. The germline V and J ends were trimmed by 4 bases and 1 base, with 21 bases remaining between them. This CDR3 is CASSLTPNGPGSYNEQFF. CDR3 in DNA: TGCGCCAGCAGCCTTACTCCCAACGGCCCAGGTTCCTACAATGAGCAGTTCTTC.

Only one count was recorded for this clonotype. The rearrangement links TRBV5-5 to TRBJ1-1; D is ambiguous. Per the germline V gene, CDR1 is SGHKS and CDR2 is YYEKEE (reference sequence). The CDR3 extends over 11 amino acids. V dropped 4 bases and J dropped 8 bases, with 9 bases sitting between them. In nucleotides, the CDR3 is TGTGCCAGCAGCGCGGTGAGCGAAGCTTTCTTT. Translation gives CASSAVSEAFF.

This clonotype was observed many times. The chain employs TRBV20-1 and TRBJ2-6, with a possible D match to TRBD2 (5 bases). This CDR3 is built from 15 residues. CDR1 is DFQATT and CDR2 is SNEGSKA in the germline V gene (reference sequence). Trimming stripped 3 bases from V and 3 bases from J, with 12 bases between. The CDR3 sequence is CSASGREGGANVLTF. The CDR3 region has the DNA TGCAGTGCTAGCGGTAGAGAGGGTGGGGCCAACGTCCTGACTTTC.

This clonotype was counted at least ten times. V gene TRBV6-1 combines with J gene TRBJ2-1; D unclear. The CDR3 extends over 13 amino acids. Trimming took 4 bases from V and 2 from J, leaving 6 bases between them. CDR1 and CDR2 (germline): MNHNS, SASEGT. The CDR3 DNA sequence: TGTGCCAGCAGTGGCCGACCCTACAATGAGCAGTTCTTC. It translates to CASSGRPYNEQFF.

This clonotype was picked up a small number of times. The chain links TRBV4-1 to TRBJ2-7; tentative D call: TRBD1 (5 bases). Germline V gene lookup returns CDR1 MGHRA and CDR2 YSYEKL. This CDR3 is 14 amino acids long. V shed 1 base and J shed 4 bases, with 11 bases lying between them. CDR3 sequence: CASSQVGARYEQYF. CDR3 in DNA: TGCGCCAGCAGCCAAGTAGGGGCCAGGTACGAGCAGTACTTC.

This clonotype occurred many times. The gene calls are TRBV2 and TRBJ2-5, with 7 bases that match TRBD2. The ends lost 8 bases at V and 5 bases at J; junction bases unmatched: 20. Germline V gives CDR1 SNHLY, CDR2 FYNNEI. The CDR3 sequence is 17 residues long. CDR3: CASGLGWWREPKETQYF. CDR3 DNA sequence: TGTGCCAGCGGATTGGGATGGTGGCGGGAGCCGAAGGAGACCCAGTACTTC. The full variable domain, its missing parts supplied by reference TRBV2 and TRBJ2-5, is EPEVTQTPSHQVTQMGQEVILRCVPISNHLYFYWYRQILGQKVEFLVSFYNNEISEKSEIFDDQFSVERPDGSNFTLKIRSTKLEDSAMYFCASGLGWWREPKETQYFGPGTRLLVL.

The chain recombines TRBV4-3 with TRBJ1-2; 8 bases are shared with TRBD1. The germline V gene encodes CDR1 LGHNA and CDR2 YSLEER. This CDR3 has 15 amino acids. J lost 6 bases, V lost 0 bases, and 6 bases had no gene match. CDR3 sequence: CASSQEWGQADGYTF. Here the CDR3 DNA reads TGCGCCAGCAGCCAAGAATGGGGACAGGCGGATGGCTACACCTTC.

The chain combines TRBV20-1 with TRBJ2-1; the match to TRBD2 covers 11 bases. V lost 3 bases to trimming and J lost 7 bases; unmatched junction nucleotides: 5. The germline V gene encodes CDR1 DFQATT and CDR2 SNEGSKA (reference sequence). The CDR3 spans 14 residues. The CDR3: CSASSGRALNEQFF. CDR3 sequence (DNA): TGCAGTGCTAGTAGCGGGAGGGCCCTAAATGAGCAGTTCTTC.